The 8 T cell receptor beta chains listed next were all sequenced from one sample in a study of cytomegalovirus exposure and HLA in healthy donors (dated by TCRdb to the late 2010s). The library was made by the immunoSEQ multiplex PCR assay. For the multiplex PCR, a mixture combining 60 forward primers for TCR Vbeta segments and 13 reverse primers for TCR Jbeta segments was used. Not all clones reach the TCRdb copy of this immuneACCESS table, which keeps in-frame sequences only. Checked studies attribute under half of the gap to unresolved V genes and leave the rest unexplained. The sample yields around 130,000 clones; roughly 9% were counted once. 5.5% to 7.5% of the sample is in the top ten clones. Material for sequencing was PBMCs. The origin of the receptors is a middle-aged woman in good health and CMV-seropositive.

The sample holds a few counts of this clone. V and J are TRBV5-1 and TRBJ2-7; a possible D gene is TRBD2 (5 bases). V shed 5 bases and J shed 1 base, with 16 bases lying between them. In germline, CDR1 is SGHRS, CDR2 YFSETQ. The CDR3 length is 15 residues. Written as DNA, the CDR3 is TGCGCCAGCAGGCTGGGGAGTGGGGATTCCTACGAGCAGTACTTC. It yields the protein CASRLGSGDSYEQYF.

The chain joins TRBV5-4 to TRBJ2-2; weak D call: TRBD1 (5 bases). CDR3 size: 13 residues. The V gene's germline CDR1 is SGHNT and CDR2 YYREEE (reference sequence). V shed 0 bases and J shed 11 bases, with 11 bases lying between them. Here the CDR3 DNA reads TGTGCCAGCAGCTTGGCAGGGTTGGGAGAGCTGTTTTTT. This gives the protein CASSLAGLGELFF.

The table lists this clone with a few counts. Other DNA sequences in the sample encode the same CDR3. The V and J genes are TRBV19 and TRBJ1-2; tentatively, D is TRBD1 (6 bases). Germline V gene lookup returns CDR1 LNHDA and CDR2 SQIVND (reference sequence). CDR3 length: 14 residues. V was trimmed by 6 bases and J by 3 bases, leaving 14 bases between them. CDR3 residues: CASRQMDSYYGYTF. In DNA form, the CDR3 reads TGTGCCAGTAGACAGATGGACAGCTACTATGGCTACACCTTC.

J is TRBJ2-1 and V is TRBV19; 10 bases align to TRBD1. CDR3 length: 15 amino acids. Per germline, CDR1 LNHDA and CDR2 SQIVND (reference sequence). V dropped 5 bases and J dropped 4; count of bases not matched to a gene: 5. CDR3 residues: CASSARQGAYNEQFF. The CDR3 DNA reads TGTGCCAGTAGTGCGAGACAGGGGGCATACAATGAGCAGTTCTTC.

This chain connects TRBV19 to TRBJ2-1; 10 bases map to TRBD1. CDR1 is LNHDA and CDR2 is SQIVND in the germline V gene (reference sequence). With V trimmed by 4 bases and J by 8 bases, 8 bases remained unmatched. This CDR3 region has 15 residues. The CDR3 spells CASSTRDRGTDEQFF. Here the CDR3 DNA reads TGTGCCAGTAGTACCCGGGACAGGGGCACGGATGAGCAGTTCTTC.

The V and J genes are TRBV4-1 and TRBJ1-2, with D possibly TRBD1 on 6 matching bases. Trimming took 3 bases from V and 2 from J, leaving 13 bases between them. CDR1 is MGHRA, CDR2 YSYEKL, per germline. The CDR3 consists of 15 residues. Written as DNA, the CDR3 is TGCGCCAGCAGCCAGGGGACAACGACAAACTATGGCTACACCTTC. Its translation is CASSQGTTTNYGYTF.

This clone was seen only a few times. The chain combines TRBV9 with TRBJ2-4, with D unclear. This CDR3 has 11 residues. V was clipped by 3 bases and J by 6 bases, with 4 bases between them. Germline-derived CDR1 and CDR2 are SGDLS and YYNGEE. The CDR3: CASSAGNIQYF. Written as DNA, the CDR3 is TGTGCCAGCAGCGCCGGAAACATTCAGTACTTC.

This clone occurred a few times. The chain recombines TRBV18 with TRBJ2-3, with TRBD2 identical over 13 bases. Germline loops: CDR1 KGHSH, CDR2 LQKENI. This CDR3 region has 18 residues. The J segment lost 2 bases and the V segment lost 3 bases, leaving 8 bases of the junction unmatched. The CDR3 region is CASSPRTSGGKLTDTQYF. CDR3 DNA sequence: TGTGCCAGCTCACCTCGGACTAGCGGGGGAAAACTCACAGATACGCAGTATTTT.